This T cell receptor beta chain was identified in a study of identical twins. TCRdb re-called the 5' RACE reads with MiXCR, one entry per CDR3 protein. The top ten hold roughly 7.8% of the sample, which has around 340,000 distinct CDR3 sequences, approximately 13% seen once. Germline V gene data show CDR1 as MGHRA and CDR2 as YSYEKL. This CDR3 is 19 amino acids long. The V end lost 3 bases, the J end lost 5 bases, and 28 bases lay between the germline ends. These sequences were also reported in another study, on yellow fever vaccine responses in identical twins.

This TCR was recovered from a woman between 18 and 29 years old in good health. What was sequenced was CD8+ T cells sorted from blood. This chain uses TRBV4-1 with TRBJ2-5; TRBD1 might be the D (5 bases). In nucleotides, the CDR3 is TGCGCCAGCAGCCACGCTACCGTCCAAGGGGTAGCCGTTTTGGAGACCCAGTACTTC. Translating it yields CASSHATVQGVAVLETQYF.